Each of the 25 T cell receptor beta chains below was sequenced from the same sample in a study of T cell responses to AZD1222 COVID-19 vaccine. Libraries were prepared by immunoSEQ multiplex PCR; TCRdb keeps only in-frame clonotypes and omits some of them. The repertoire holds about 80,000 clones, with 91% as singletons. Material: peripheral blood, obtained 28 days after the second AZD1222 dose. The origin of the receptors is an adult who received the AZD1222 COVID-19 vaccine.

Concerning this clone itself: The junction departs from the called germline gene at one end, perhaps through a read error. Here the CDR3 reads CATSRDGYRTLF. The CDR3 DNA is TGTGCCACCAGCAGAGATGGCTATCGGACCCTCTTT. The V call is TRBV15, the J call TRBJ1-6, with D hard to call. Germline CDR1 reads LNHNV; CDR2 reads YYDKDF (reference sequence). The CDR3 spans 12 residues. The whole variable domain, remainder taken from reference TRBV15 and TRBJ1-6, is DAMVIQNPRYQVTQFGKPVTLSCSQTLNHNVMYWYQQKSSQAPKLLFHYYDKDFNNEADTPDNFQSRRPNTSFCFLDIRSPGLGDTAMYLCATSRDGYRTLFGNGTRLTVT.

V usage is TRBV3-1 (or the pseudogene TRBV3-2) and J usage is TRBJ2-7, with D possibly being TRBD1 (6 bases). The CDR3 is 16 residues long. V dropped 5 bases and J dropped 6 bases, with 23 bases sitting between them. Germline V gene data show CDR1 as LGHDT and CDR2 as YNNKEL (reference sequence). In nucleotides, the CDR3 is TGTGCCAGCAGCTCCACCCCACAGGGAGTCTACCGCGAGCAGTACTTC. Its protein is CASSSTPQGVYREQYF.

The chain carries TRBV18 and TRBJ1-5, with D hard to call. Trimming removed 3 bases at V and 5 bases at J, with 8 bases between. This CDR3 region has 13 residues. Germline values: CDR1 KGHSH, CDR2 LQKENI. CDR3 amino acids: CASSPSLDQPQHF. The CDR3 DNA sequence: TGTGCCAGCTCACCTAGCCTGGATCAGCCCCAGCATTTT.

J is TRBJ1-5 and V is TRBV19; TRBD1 agrees at 8 bases. Germline V CDR1 and CDR2: LNHDA, SQIVND (reference sequence). J lost 6 bases, V lost 6 bases, and 4 bases had no gene match. This CDR3 has 13 amino acids. The CDR3 here is CASRPDRVQPQHF. As DNA, the CDR3 is TGTGCCAGTAGGCCGGACAGGGTTCAGCCCCAGCATTTT.

The chain couples TRBV6-5 to TRBJ1-1, with no clear D. Germline CDR1 is MNHEY and CDR2 is SVGAGI. The V end lost 0 bases, the J end lost 5 bases, and 7 bases lay between the germline ends. This CDR3 spans 13 amino acids. The CDR3 loop is CASSYSGETEAFF. For the CDR3, the DNA is TGTGCCAGCAGTTACTCGGGTGAAACTGAAGCTTTCTTT.

This sequence joins TRBV9 and TRBJ2-1, with 7 bases aligning to TRBD1. V dropped 0 bases and J dropped 4; count of bases not matched to a gene: 7. This CDR3 comprises 16 residues. Germline CDR1 and CDR2: SGDLS and YYNGEE. The CDR3 DNA reads as TGTGCCAGCAGCGTAGTAGGGGGCGGCCCTTACAATGAGCAGTTCTTC. It codes for CASSVVGGGPYNEQFF. Filled out from reference TRBV9 and TRBJ2-1, the complete variable domain reads DSGVTQTPKHLITATGQRVTLRCSPRSGDLSVYWYQQSLDQGLQFLIQYYNGEERAKGNILERFSAQQFPDLHSELNLSSLELGDSALYFCASSVVGGGPYNEQFFGPGTRLTVL.

The chain carries TRBV10-3 and TRBJ1-1; D might be TRBD1 (5 bases). The CDR3 consists of 13 residues. V lost 10 bases and J lost 1, with 13 bases in between. The germline gives CDR1 ENHRY, CDR2 SYGVKD. CDR3 sequence: CATTGGGNTEAFF. In DNA, the CDR3 is TGTGCCACGACGGGGGGTGGGAACACTGAAGCTTTCTTT.

Turning to this clone: This specimen includes other DNA sequences encoding the same CDR3. V usage is TRBV2 and J usage is TRBJ1-5; the match to TRBD1 covers 12 bases. Germline assignment: CDR1 SNHLY and CDR2 FYNNEI. The trim removed 6 bases at V and 3 bases at J, leaving 3 bases unmatched. The CDR3 is 15 residues long. The CDR3 sequence is CASRGTGGNNQPQHF. In nucleotides, the CDR3 is TGTGCCAGCAGGGGGACAGGGGGCAACAATCAGCCCCAGCATTTT.

V and J are TRBV2 and TRBJ2-3; TRBD2 aligns across 14 bases. The germline CDR1 and CDR2 sequences are SNHLY and FYNNEI. CDR3 length: 17 amino acids. V lost 6 bases and J lost 4; bases outside the gene matches: 9. The CDR3 region is CASSATGTSGSSDTQYF. The CDR3 coding sequence is TGTGCCAGCAGCGCCACCGGGACTAGCGGGAGCTCAGATACGCAGTATTTT.

The chain couples TRBV28 to TRBJ1-1; no reliable D call. The CDR3 sequence is 14 residues long. Germline-derived CDR1 and CDR2 are MDHEN and SYDVKM. The V gene lost 6 bases and the J gene lost 4 bases, with 15 bases spanning the gap. The CDR3: CASRKGGPGTEAFF. In nucleotides, the CDR3 is TGTGCCAGCAGGAAAGGCGGCCCGGGCACTGAAGCTTTCTTT. Combining the CDR3 with reference TRBV28 and TRBJ1-1 gives the whole variable domain DVKVTQSSRYLVKRTGEKVFLECVQDMDHENMFWYRQDPGLGLRLIYFSYDVKMKEKGDIPEGYSVSREKKERFSLILESASTNQTSMYLCASRKGGPGTEAFFGQGTRLTVV.

This clone has a single count. The chain joins TRBV19 to TRBJ2-7; TRBD1 might be the D (7 bases). The germline gives CDR1 LNHDA, CDR2 SQIVND (reference sequence). The V end was cut by 1 base, the J end by 2 bases, with 12 bases between. This CDR3 comprises 15 residues. This chain's CDR3 is CASSIVPGGTYEQYF. The DNA for the CDR3 is TGTGCCAGTAGTATAGTTCCAGGGGGGACCTACGAGCAGTACTTC. The whole variable domain, filled in from reference TRBV19 and TRBJ2-7, reads DGGITQSPKYLFRKEGQNVTLSCEQNLNHDAMYWYRQDPGQGLRLIYYSQIVNDFQKGDIAEGYSVSREKKESFPLTVTSAQKNPTAFYLCASSIVPGGTYEQYFGPGTRLTVT.

This chain joins TRBV28 and TRBJ2-7, with TRBD1 as a possible D gene (5 bases). The CDR3 runs to 12 residues. Trimming left V 6 bases short and J 2 bases short, with 8 bases between. Germline loops: CDR1 MDHEN, CDR2 SYDVKM. CDR3 loop: CASRTGAYEQYF. Written as DNA, the CDR3 is TGTGCCAGCAGAACAGGCGCCTACGAGCAGTACTTC.

This chain connects TRBV19 to TRBJ1-3, with no clear D. The CDR3 has 16 amino acids. In germline, CDR1 is LNHDA, CDR2 SQIVND (reference sequence). Trimming took 7 bases from V and 0 from J, leaving 16 bases between them. The CDR3 bases are TGTGCCAGTAAACGCGTCGGGGTTTACTCTGGAAACACCATATATTTT. Translated: CASKRVGVYSGNTIYF.

This clone has a single count. J is TRBJ1-1 and V is TRBV6-5; the D gene is possibly TRBD1 (6 bases). The ends were cut back, 5 bases at V and 0 bases at J, with 7 bases in the middle. Germline CDR1 MNHEY, CDR2 SVGAGI. The CDR3 extends over 13 amino acids. This chain's CDR3 is CASSRQVNTEAFF. CDR3 nucleotide sequence: TGTGCCAGCAGTCGACAGGTGAACACTGAAGCTTTCTTT.

The rearrangement joins TRBV5-1 to TRBJ1-4; tentatively, D is TRBD1 (5 bases). V was shortened by 4 bases and J by 0 bases, with 10 bases between the two germline ends. Germline V gene lookup returns CDR1 SGHRS and CDR2 YFSETQ. The CDR3 has 15 amino acids. The CDR3 loop is CASSIDSTTNEKLFF. CDR3 DNA sequence: TGCGCCAGCAGCATCGACAGCACAACTAATGAAAAACTGTTTTTT.

This clone has at least ten counts. The chain joins TRBV28 to TRBJ2-2; no clear D gene. This CDR3 spans 15 amino acids. CDR1 and CDR2 from the germline V gene are MDHEN and SYDVKM. V lost 5 bases to trimming and J lost 1 base, with 11 bases between them. The CDR3 region has the DNA TGTGCCAGCAGTCCTCTGGGCGGGAACACCGGGGAGCTGTTTTTT. This gives the protein CASSPLGGNTGELFF.

This chain joins TRBV7-2 and TRBJ2-3; 13 nucleotides match TRBD2. J was trimmed by 0 bases and V by 5 bases; bases with no gene match: 8. Per germline, CDR1 SGHTA and CDR2 FQGNSA. This CDR3 region has 18 residues. CDR3 in DNA: TGTGCCAGCAGCAAGGGACTAGCGGGAATCCCGAGCACAGATACGCAGTATTTT. Translating gives CASSKGLAGIPSTDTQYF.

The count of this clone is one. The chain links TRBV7-6 to TRBJ2-3, with D uncertain. V gave up 5 bases and J gave up 2 bases, with 5 bases separating them. Germline CDR1 reads SGHVS; CDR2 reads FNYEAQ. The CDR3 runs 12 residues. The CDR3 DNA reads TGTGCCAGCAGCACCAACACAGATACGCAGTATTTT. Amino acids: CASSTNTDTQYF.

The chain uses TRBV5-1 and TRBJ1-2; 7 bases are a match to TRBD1. Germline-derived CDR1 and CDR2 are SGHRS and YFSETQ. This CDR3 has 12 amino acids. Losses at the gene ends were 4 bases for V and 8 bases for J; bases not matched to a gene: 5. CDR3 DNA sequence: TGCGCCAGCAGCACGGGACAGCGGGGCTACACCTTC. Protein: CASSTGQRGYTF.

V gene TRBV7-3 combines with J gene TRBJ1-2; the D is unclear. Trimming took 5 bases from V and 0 from J, leaving 7 bases between them. CDR3 length: 13 residues. CDR1 is SGHTA, CDR2 FQGTGA, per germline. The CDR3 is CASSPDTNYGYTF. CDR3 nucleotide sequence: TGTGCCAGCAGCCCCGACACTAACTATGGCTACACCTTC.

V gene TRBV7-2 combines with J gene TRBJ2-7, with TRBD2 matching over 9 bases. This CDR3 is 13 amino acids long. In germline, CDR1 is SGHTA, CDR2 FQGNSA. Trimming removed 5 bases from V and 5 bases from J; junction bases left unmatched: 4. The DNA of the CDR3 is TGTGCCAGCAGCCCTCAGCGGGGGGACGAGCAGTACTTC. This codes for CASSPQRGDEQYF.

The CDR3 sequence: CASEGMGTEQYF. The CDR3 bases are TGTGCCAGCGAGGGTATGGGTACAGAGCAGTACTTC. The chain recombines TRBV27 with TRBJ2-7; possibly TRBD2 for D (5 bases). The germline gives CDR1 MNHEY, CDR2 SMNVEV (reference sequence). CDR3 length: 12 amino acids. Trimming removed 8 bases at V and 7 bases at J, with 15 bases between.

This chain uses TRBV9 with TRBJ2-2; the D gene is possibly TRBD1 (6 bases). The V and J ends lost 1 base and 0 bases respectively, with 13 bases between them. CDR3 size: 17 residues. Per the germline V gene, CDR1 is SGDLS and CDR2 is YYNGEE. CDR3 DNA: TGTGCCAGCAGCGTAACCTTGACAGGACCGAACACCGGGGAGCTGTTTTTT. Translating gives CASSVTLTGPNTGELFF.

This rearrangement joins TRBV27 to TRBJ2-3; 10 nucleotides align to TRBD2. The length of the CDR3 is 14 residues. The V gene's germline CDR1 is MNHEY and CDR2 SMNVEV (reference sequence). J gave up 8 bases and V 5 bases, and 7 bases lay outside the gene matches. CDR3 nucleotides: TGTGCCAGCAGTCCAACTAGCGGGAAGACTACGCAGTATTTT. It yields the protein CASSPTSGKTTQYF.

There are a few counts of this clone. The junction differs from germline at one of its ends, possibly a read error. The chain has TRBV7-7 and TRBJ2-1, with D possibly matching TRBD2 (6 bases). Per the germline V gene, CDR1 is SSHAT and CDR2 is FNYEAQ (reference sequence). The CDR3 sequence is 13 residues long. The CDR3 DNA sequence: TGTGCTAGCAGCTTCGGAGGGAACAATGAGCAGTTCTTC. Its protein is CASSFGGNNEQFF.